This T cell receptor (beta chain) is drawn from a study of cytomegalovirus exposure and HLA in healthy donors. The study's findings and limits: There were three CMV-associated chains whose specificity for CMV antigens was confirmed in vitro. As a later analysis revealed, most CMV-associated TCR beta chains appeared HLA-restricted. Rarity characterized most TCR sequences, yet some public TCRs appeared in many donors.

There are 15 residues in the CDR3. The V and J ends lost 1 base and 6 bases, in that order; junction bases with no gene match: 8. Germline V gene data show CDR1 as SGDLS and CDR2 as YYNGEE. Concerning this clone: Its matching antigen is unknown.

With 60 Vbeta and 13 Jbeta primers, the PCR was carried out. The assay was immunoSEQ multiplex PCR, and TCRdb's table has in-frame clones only and misses some. The table lists fewer than 200,000 clones, roughly 80% of them singletons, with about 1.7% in the top ten. Sequenced sample: PBMCs. The receptor comes from a woman between 18 and 29 years old in good health and CMV-seronegative. The V gene is TRBV9, the J gene TRBJ2-5; 8 nucleotides match TRBD1. The CDR3: CASSVQGQEEKTQYF. In DNA form, the CDR3 reads TGTGCCAGCAGCGTACAGGGACAGGAGGAGAAGACCCAGTACTTC.